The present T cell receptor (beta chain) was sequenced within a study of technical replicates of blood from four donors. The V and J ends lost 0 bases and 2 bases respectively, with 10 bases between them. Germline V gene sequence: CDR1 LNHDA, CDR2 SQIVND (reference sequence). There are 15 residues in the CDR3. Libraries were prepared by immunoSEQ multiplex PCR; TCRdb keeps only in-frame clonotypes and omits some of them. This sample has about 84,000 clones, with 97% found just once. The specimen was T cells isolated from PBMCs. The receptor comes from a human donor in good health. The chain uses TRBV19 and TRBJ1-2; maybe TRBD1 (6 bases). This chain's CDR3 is CASSIDRGKNYGYTF. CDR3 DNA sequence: TGTGCCAGTAGTATAGACAGGGGAAAGAACTATGGCTACACCTTC.